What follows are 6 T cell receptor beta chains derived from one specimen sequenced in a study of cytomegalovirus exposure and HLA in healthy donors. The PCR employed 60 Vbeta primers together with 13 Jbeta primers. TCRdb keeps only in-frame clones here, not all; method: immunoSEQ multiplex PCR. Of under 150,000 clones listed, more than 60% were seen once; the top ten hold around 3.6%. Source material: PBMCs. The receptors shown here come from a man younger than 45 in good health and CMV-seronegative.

CDR3 bases: TGCGCCAGCAGCTCCCTTGGGACAGGGGGTTATCCGAACACTGAAGCTTTCTTT. Its protein is CASSSLGTGGYPNTEAFF. The chain employs TRBV5-1 and TRBJ1-1, with TRBD1 matching 11 bases. This CDR3 contains 18 residues. Trimming at V came to 3 bases and at J to 1 base, leaving 11 bases not matched to a gene. In germline, CDR1 is SGHRS, CDR2 YFSETQ.

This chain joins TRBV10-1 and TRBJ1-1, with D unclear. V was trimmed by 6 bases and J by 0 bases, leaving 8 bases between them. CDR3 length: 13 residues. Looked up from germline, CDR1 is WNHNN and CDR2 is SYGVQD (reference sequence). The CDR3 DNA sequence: TGCGCCAGCAGGGGCGACCTGAACACTGAAGCTTTCTTT. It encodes CASRGDLNTEAFF.

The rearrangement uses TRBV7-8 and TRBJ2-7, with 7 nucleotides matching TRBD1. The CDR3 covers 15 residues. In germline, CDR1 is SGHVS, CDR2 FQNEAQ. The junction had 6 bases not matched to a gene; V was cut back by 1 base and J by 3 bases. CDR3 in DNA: TGTGCCAGCAGCTTAGTCCCGGGACAGCACTACGAGCAGTACTTC. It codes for CASSLVPGQHYEQYF.

CDR3 residues: CSVRTGGSFSGANVLTF. CDR3 coding DNA: TGCAGCGTACGGACAGGGGGATCTTTCTCTGGGGCCAACGTCCTGACTTTC. The chain couples TRBV29-1 to TRBJ2-6; TRBD1 aligns across 10 bases. V trimming: 6 bases; J trimming: 0 bases; junction bases outside the gene matches: 8. Per germline, CDR1 SQVTM and CDR2 ANQGSEA. This CDR3 contains 17 residues.

Here the CDR3 DNA reads TGTGCCAGCAGTTACTCGAGCCAAACTGGGGCCAACGTCCTGACTTTC. It is translated as CASSYSSQTGANVLTF. The chain is built from TRBV6-5 and TRBJ2-6; no clear D. Germline lookup yields CDR1 MNHEY and CDR2 SVGAGI. Between the trimmed V and J ends, which lost 0 bases and 2 bases, there was a span of 8 bases. The CDR3 is 16 residues long.

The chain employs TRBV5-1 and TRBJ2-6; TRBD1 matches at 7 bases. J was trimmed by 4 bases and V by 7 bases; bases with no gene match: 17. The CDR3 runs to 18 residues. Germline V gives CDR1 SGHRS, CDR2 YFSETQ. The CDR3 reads CASSETGTELVGANVLTF. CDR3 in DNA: TGCGCCAGCTCCGAAACCGGGACAGAGCTTGTGGGGGCCAACGTCCTGACTTTC.